The sequence of this TCR beta chain was determined in a study of human T cells and chemical hapten exposure. On the study more broadly: Chiefly women, the patients showed alopecia areata, totalis or universalis. Study-wide findings and caveats: Unchanged with DPC sensitization were TCRs above 1 in 1000 frequency. Expanded TCRs were compared with controls, and the expanded TCRs formed significantly more large CDR3 similarity clusters.

Unique molecular identifiers were attached to individual cDNA molecules during library preparation. TCRdb used MiXCR to reprocess the RACE reads, holding one entry per CDR3 protein. The table includes about 160,000 distinct CDR3 sequences, 25% to 35% detected once. This clonotype showed up just a few times. The antigen remains unidentified. Stated time point: patch test 3, about 24 weeks after DPC sensitization. Stated treatment: therapeutic diphenylcyclopropenone sensitization with weekly scalp DPC. Germline V gene sequence: CDR1 SGHDN, CDR2 FVKESK. The germline V and J ends were trimmed by 3 bases and 5 bases, with 8 bases remaining between them. The CDR3 is 13 residues long.

The chain uses TRBV14 and TRBJ2-1, with D perhaps being TRBD1 or TRBD2 (5 bases each). The material sequenced was whole blood, taken in connection with sensitization to the hapten diphenylcyclopropenone (DPC). The clonotype was recovered from a woman aged 18-29 years with alopecia areata. Some clones in this sample may be carry-over from other donors' samples. The CDR3 spells CASSHGDHNEQFF. CDR3 sequence (DNA): TGTGCCAGCAGCCATGGGGACCACAATGAGCAGTTCTTC.